This entry describes one T cell receptor beta chain. This specimen comes from a study of technical replicates of blood from several donors. The method was immunoSEQ multiplex PCR; TCRdb's version includes in-frame clones alone and lacks a portion of them. This sample has around 80,000 clones, with 95% to 97% found just once. The germline gives CDR1 LGHNT, CDR2 FRNRAP. Trimming removed 2 bases at V and 10 bases at J, with 23 bases between. CDR3 length: 16 amino acids. The material sequenced was T cells isolated from PBMCs. The receptor was isolated from a human donor in good health. This chain connects TRBV12-5 to TRBJ1-1; D is unclear. The CDR3 protein is CASGLPPPETVAGAFF. The DNA for the CDR3 is TGTGCTAGTGGTTTGCCACCTCCGGAGACCGTCGCGGGAGCTTTCTTT.